One and the same sample provided the 12 T cell receptor beta chains below, sequenced in a study of metastatic and nonmetastatic thyroid tumors. TCRdb re-analyzed the PCR reads through MiXCR. The table shows 30,000 to 35,000 clones, with 33% occurring only once. No treatment of any kind had been given to any patient before thyroid surgery. The sequenced sample was tumor tissue. The receptors stem from a female donor with papillary thyroid cancer or a benign thyroid nodule (not recorded which). Some clones in this sample may be carry-over from other donors' samples.

The gene calls are TRBV20-1 and TRBJ2-1, with D unresolved. The V end lost 1 base, the J end lost 10 bases, and 11 bases lay between the germline ends. The CDR3 extends over 12 amino acids. Germline V gene sequence: CDR1 DFQATT, CDR2 SNEGSKA (reference sequence). The CDR3 region is CSARVGSNEQFF. The CDR3 coding sequence is TGCAGTGCTAGAGTGGGTAGCAACGAGCAGTTCTTC.

This sequence joins TRBV4-1 and TRBJ1-2; D is ambiguous. The CDR3 has 15 amino acids. Germline V gene lookup returns CDR1 MGHRA and CDR2 YSYEKL. With 3 bases removed from V and 4 bases from J, the gap between germline ends came to 15 bases. CDR3 bases: TGCGCCAGCAGCCAGAACTTTCGAGCCACCTATGGCTACACCTTC. Protein product: CASSQNFRATYGYTF.

The V call is TRBV6-1, the J call TRBJ2-7; D ambiguous. Germline-derived CDR1 and CDR2 are MNHNS and SASEGT. The V gene lost 5 bases and the J gene lost 3 bases, with 11 bases spanning the gap. This CDR3 has 13 amino acids. The chain's CDR3 is CASSPGELYEQYF. CDR3 nucleotide sequence: TGTGCCAGCAGTCCGGGTGAACTCTACGAGCAGTACTTC.

This clone appeared a few times. J is TRBJ2-7 and V is TRBV7-2, with 9 bases matching TRBD2. The CDR3 totals 15 residues. The V and J ends lost 1 base and 3 bases, in that order; junction bases with no gene match: 4. CDR1 is SGHTA and CDR2 is FQGNSA in the germline V gene. The CDR3 region is CASSLVSSGVYEQYF. The CDR3 DNA is TGTGCCAGCAGCTTAGTCTCTAGCGGGGTCTACGAGCAGTACTTC.

The J gene is TRBJ1-2, the V gene TRBV6-6, with D unresolved. The CDR3 extends over 13 amino acids. The germline CDR1 and CDR2 sequences are MNHNY and SVGAGI (reference sequence). The V and J ends lost 2 bases and 0 bases respectively, with 4 bases between them. The CDR3 here is CASSYVANYGYTF. The CDR3 coding sequence is TGTGCCAGCAGTTACGTGGCTAACTATGGCTACACCTTC.

This clone was counted a few times. V and J are TRBV28 and TRBJ1-2; 12 positions match TRBD1. The CDR3 runs to 16 residues. With 1 base clipped from V and 8 bases from J, the junction kept 8 bases outside the gene matches. Germline CDR1 is MDHEN and CDR2 is SYDVKM. The CDR3 DNA reads as TGTGCCAGCAGTTTATCCGGGACAGGGGGCGAAAGGGGCTACACCTTC. Its protein product is CASSLSGTGGERGYTF.

The chain uses TRBV20-1 and TRBJ2-3, with D possibly called TRBD1 or TRBD2 (5 bases each). V was clipped by 6 bases and J by 2 bases, with 12 bases between them. The CDR3 totals 13 residues. The germline V gene has CDR1 DFQATT and CDR2 SNEGSKA (reference sequence). The CDR3 nucleotides are TGCAGTGCGAGGGACGTTTACACAGATACGCAGTATTTT. It is translated as CSARDVYTDTQYF.

This clone showed up just a few times. V usage is TRBV10-3 and J usage is TRBJ2-1, with a tentative D call TRBD1 (5 bases). V gave up 10 bases and J gave up 8 bases, with 15 bases separating them. The CDR3 sequence is 12 residues long. The germline V gene has CDR1 ENHRY and CDR2 SYGVKD. The CDR3 nucleotides are TGTGCCACCGACCCAGGGTCTGATGAGCAGTTCTTC. Its protein is CATDPGSDEQFF.

The chain couples TRBV27 to TRBJ2-3; D gene ambiguous. Deletions cut 2 bases from V and 4 bases from J, with 10 bases between. The CDR3 covers 14 residues. The germline CDR1 and CDR2 sequences are MNHEY and SMNVEV (reference sequence). CDR3 DNA: TGTGCCAGCAGTTTAATAGGGTGGGCAGATACGCAGTATTTT. Its translation is CASSLIGWADTQYF.

The rearrangement uses TRBV6-2 or TRBV6-3 and TRBJ2-7; no clear D. V lost 4 bases, J lost 3 bases, and 4 bases lay in between. The CDR3 contains 11 residues. The germline V gene encodes CDR1 MNHEY and CDR2 SVGEGT. The CDR3 DNA reads TGTGCCAGCAGTTCGTTCTACGAGCAGTACTTC. It yields the protein CASSSFYEQYF.

The chain combines TRBV9 with TRBJ2-1, with TRBD1 matching 7 bases. CDR1 SGDLS and CDR2 YYNGEE come from the germline V gene. This CDR3 region has 13 residues. Trimming cost V 4 bases and J 8 bases; bases outside gene matches: 6. In DNA form, the CDR3 reads TGTGCCAGCAGCCCCACAGGGGTGGATGAGCAGTTCTTC. Amino acid sequence: CASSPTGVDEQFF.

This clone showed up just a few times. The chain recombines TRBV6-1 with TRBJ1-2, with D maybe TRBD1 (5 bases). The CDR3 is made up of 14 amino acids. V was clipped by 5 bases and J by 3 bases, with 13 bases between them. In germline, CDR1 is MNHNS, CDR2 SASEGT. The CDR3 loop reads CASSQKFRDYGYTF. CDR3 DNA: TGTGCCAGCAGTCAAAAGTTCAGGGACTATGGCTACACCTTC.